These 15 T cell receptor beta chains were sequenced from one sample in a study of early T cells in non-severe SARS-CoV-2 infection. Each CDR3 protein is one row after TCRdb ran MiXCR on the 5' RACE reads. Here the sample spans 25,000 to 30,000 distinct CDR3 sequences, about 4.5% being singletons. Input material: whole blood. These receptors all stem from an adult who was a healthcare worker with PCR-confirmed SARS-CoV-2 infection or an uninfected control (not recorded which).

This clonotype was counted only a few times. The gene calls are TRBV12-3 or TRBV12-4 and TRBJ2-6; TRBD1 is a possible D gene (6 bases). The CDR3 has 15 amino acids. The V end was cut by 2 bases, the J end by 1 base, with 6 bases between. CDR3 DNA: TGTGCCAGCAGTTTAAGGGGGTCTGGGGCCAACGTCCTGACTTTC. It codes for CASSLRGSGANVLTF.

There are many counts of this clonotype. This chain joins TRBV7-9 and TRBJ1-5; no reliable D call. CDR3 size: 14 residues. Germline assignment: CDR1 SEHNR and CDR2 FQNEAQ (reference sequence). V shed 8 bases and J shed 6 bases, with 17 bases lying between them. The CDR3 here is CASSKDGDRQPQHF. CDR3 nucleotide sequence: TGTGCCAGCTCCAAAGACGGGGATCGTCAGCCCCAGCATTTT. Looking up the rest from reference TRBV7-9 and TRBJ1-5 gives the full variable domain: DTGVSQNPRHKITKRGQNVTFRCDPISEHNRLYWYRQTLGQGPEFLTYFQNEAQLEKSRLLSDRFSAERPKGSFSTLEIQRTEQGDSAMYLCASSKDGDRQPQHFGDGTRLSIL.

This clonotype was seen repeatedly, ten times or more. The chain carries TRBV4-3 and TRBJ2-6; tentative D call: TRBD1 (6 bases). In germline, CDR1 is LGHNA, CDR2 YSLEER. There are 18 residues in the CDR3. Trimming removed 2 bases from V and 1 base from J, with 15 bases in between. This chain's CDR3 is CASSQKAGQSSGANVLTF. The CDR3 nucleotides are TGCGCCAGCAGCCAAAAAGCTGGACAGTCTTCTGGGGCCAACGTCCTGACTTTC.

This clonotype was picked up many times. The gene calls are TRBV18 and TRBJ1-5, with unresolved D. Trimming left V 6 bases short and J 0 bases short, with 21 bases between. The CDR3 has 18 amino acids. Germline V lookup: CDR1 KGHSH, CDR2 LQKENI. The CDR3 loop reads CASSRNWLRGDSNQPQHF. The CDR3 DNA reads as TGTGCCAGCTCCCGAAATTGGCTTCGTGGGGATAGCAATCAGCCCCAGCATTTT. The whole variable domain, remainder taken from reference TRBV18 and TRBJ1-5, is NAGVMQNPRHLVRRRGQEARLRCSPMKGHSHVYWYRQLPEEGLKFMVYLQKENIIDESGMPKERFSAEFPKEGPSILRIQQVVRGDSAAYFCASSRNWLRGDSNQPQHFGDGTRLSIL.

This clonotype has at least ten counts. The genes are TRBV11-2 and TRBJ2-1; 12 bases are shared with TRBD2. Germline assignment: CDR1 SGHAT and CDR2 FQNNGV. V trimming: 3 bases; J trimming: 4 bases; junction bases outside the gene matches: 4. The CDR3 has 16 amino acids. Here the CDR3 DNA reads TGTGCCAGCAGCTTCCGACTAGCGGGGGATTACAATGAGCAGTTCTTC. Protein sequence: CASSFRLAGDYNEQFF.

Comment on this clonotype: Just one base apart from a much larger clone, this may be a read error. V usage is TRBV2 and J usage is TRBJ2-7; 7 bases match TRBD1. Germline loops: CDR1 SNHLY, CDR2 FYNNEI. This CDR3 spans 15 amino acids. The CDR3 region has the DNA TGTGCCGGCAGTGAAGGACAGGCAACTACCTACGAGCAGTACTTC. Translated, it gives CAGSEGQATTYEQYF. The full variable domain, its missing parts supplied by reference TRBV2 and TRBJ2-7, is EPEVTQTPSHQVTQMGQEVILRCVPISNHLYFYWYRQILGQKVEFLVSFYNNEISEKSEIFDDQFSVERPDGSNFTLKIRSTKLEDSAMYFCAGSEGQATTYEQYFGPGTRLTVT.

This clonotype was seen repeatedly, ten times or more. CDR3 in amino acids: CASSLIRSSDTQYF. The DNA of the CDR3 is TGTGCCAGCAGCTTAATTAGGAGCTCAGATACGCAGTATTTT. This chain joins TRBV7-2 and TRBJ2-3; no clear D gene. V was shortened by 2 bases and J by 4 bases, with 10 bases between the two germline ends. CDR1 and CDR2 from the germline V gene are SGHTA and FQGNSA. The CDR3 runs to 14 residues.

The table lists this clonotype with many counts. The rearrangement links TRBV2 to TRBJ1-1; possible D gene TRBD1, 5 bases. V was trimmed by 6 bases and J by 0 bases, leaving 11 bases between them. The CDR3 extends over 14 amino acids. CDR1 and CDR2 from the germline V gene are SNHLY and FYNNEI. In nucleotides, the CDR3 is TGTGCCAGCAGGGTAAGGGGCTTGAACACTGAAGCTTTCTTT. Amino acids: CASRVRGLNTEAFF.

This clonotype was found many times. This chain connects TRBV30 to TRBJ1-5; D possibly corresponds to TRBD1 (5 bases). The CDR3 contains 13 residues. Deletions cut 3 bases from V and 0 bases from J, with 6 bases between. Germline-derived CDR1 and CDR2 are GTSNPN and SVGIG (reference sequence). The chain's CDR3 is CAWRGDSNQPQHF. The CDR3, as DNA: TGTGCCTGGAGGGGGGATAGCAATCAGCCCCAGCATTTT.

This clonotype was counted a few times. The DNA for the CDR3 is TGCGCCAGCAGCTTGGAGTACCGACAGTACGAGCAGTACTTC. It yields the protein CASSLEYRQYEQYF. J is TRBJ2-7 and V is TRBV5-1; tentative D call: TRBD1 (5 bases). V shed 0 bases and J shed 4 bases, with 11 bases lying between them. The CDR3 sequence is 14 residues long. Germline V gene lookup returns CDR1 SGHRS and CDR2 YFSETQ.

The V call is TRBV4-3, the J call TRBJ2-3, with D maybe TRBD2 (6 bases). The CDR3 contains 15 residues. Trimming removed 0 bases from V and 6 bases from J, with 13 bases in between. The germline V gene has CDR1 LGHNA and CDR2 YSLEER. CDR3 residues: CASSQERTGRDTQYF. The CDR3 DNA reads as TGCGCCAGCAGCCAAGAAAGGACTGGGAGGGATACGCAGTATTTT.

The CDR3 sequence is CSRRRSGGEVDTQYF. CDR3 bases: TGCAGTAGAAGGCGGAGCGGGGGGGAGGTAGATACGCAGTATTTT. The chain has TRBV20-1 and TRBJ2-3; 10 bases map to TRBD2. The CDR3 is 15 residues long. The germline V gene encodes CDR1 DFQATT and CDR2 SNEGSKA (reference sequence). V shed 8 bases and J 5 bases; nucleotides not matched to a gene: 13.

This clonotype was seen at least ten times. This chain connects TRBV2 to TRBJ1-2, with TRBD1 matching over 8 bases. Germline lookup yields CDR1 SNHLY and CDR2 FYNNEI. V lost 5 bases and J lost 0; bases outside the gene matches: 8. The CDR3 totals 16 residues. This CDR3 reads CASSLRTGRPNYGYTF. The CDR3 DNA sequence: TGTGCCAGCAGTCTCAGGACAGGGCGTCCTAACTATGGCTACACCTTC.

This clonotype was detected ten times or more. The CDR3 reads CASSRGLADPGWNEQFF. The CDR3 DNA follows: TGTGCCAGCAGCCGGGGACTAGCGGACCCGGGGTGGAATGAGCAGTTCTTC. The rearrangement links TRBV7-9 to TRBJ2-1, with 11 positions matching TRBD2. CDR3 length equals 17 residues. The germline CDR1 and CDR2 sequences are SEHNR and FQNEAQ (reference sequence). Trimming cost V 5 bases and J 7 bases; bases outside gene matches: 13.

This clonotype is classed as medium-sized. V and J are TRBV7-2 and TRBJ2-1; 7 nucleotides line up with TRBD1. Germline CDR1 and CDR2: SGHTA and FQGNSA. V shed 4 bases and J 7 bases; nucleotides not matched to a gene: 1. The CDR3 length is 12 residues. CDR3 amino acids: CASSSQGNEQFF. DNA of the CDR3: TGTGCCAGCAGCTCACAGGGGAATGAGCAGTTCTTC.